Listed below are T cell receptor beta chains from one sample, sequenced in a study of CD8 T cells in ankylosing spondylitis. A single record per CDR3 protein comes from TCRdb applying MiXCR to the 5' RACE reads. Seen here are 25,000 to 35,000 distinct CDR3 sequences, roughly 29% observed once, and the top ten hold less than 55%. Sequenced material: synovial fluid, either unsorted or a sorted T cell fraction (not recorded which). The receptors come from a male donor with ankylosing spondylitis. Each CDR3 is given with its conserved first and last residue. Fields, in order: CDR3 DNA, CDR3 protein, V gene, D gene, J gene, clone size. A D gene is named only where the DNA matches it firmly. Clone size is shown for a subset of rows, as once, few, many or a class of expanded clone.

CDR3nt: TGTGCCAGCAGCCTCGAAGCCTACGAGCAGTACTTC
CDR3aa: CASSLEAYEQYF
v_gene: TRBV11-2
d_gene: NA
j_gene: TRBJ2-7
abundance: NA

CDR3nt: TGTGCCACCAGCGAGAGGACTAGCGGACTCTACGAGCAGTACTTC
CDR3aa: CATSERTSGLYEQYF
v_gene: TRBV15
d_gene: TRBD2
j_gene: TRBJ2-7
abundance: NA

CDR3nt: TGTGCCAGCTCACCACTGGAAGGGGGCGTTTACAATGGCTACACCTTC
CDR3aa: CASSPLEGGVYNGYTF
v_gene: TRBV18
d_gene: TRBD1
j_gene: TRBJ1-2
abundance: NA

CDR3nt: TGTGCCAGCAGCATGACAGGGGAAGGAGAGACCCAGTACTTC
CDR3aa: CASSMTGEGETQYF
v_gene: TRBV7-8
d_gene: TRBD1
j_gene: TRBJ2-5
abundance: many

CDR3nt: TGCAGTGCTAGGGGCGGGGTCTCACAAGAGACCCAGTACTTC
CDR3aa: CSARGGVSQETQYF
v_gene: TRBV20-1
d_gene: NA
j_gene: TRBJ2-5
abundance: NA

CDR3nt: TGTGCCAGCAGCCCAACAATTAGGCCTGAAGCTTTCTTT
CDR3aa: CASSPTIRPEAFF
v_gene: TRBV7-9
d_gene: NA
j_gene: TRBJ1-1
abundance: NA

CDR3nt: TGTGCCAGCACCCCTTGGGGAATAGCGGGAGGGGACACCGGGGAGCTGTTTTTT
CDR3aa: CASTPWGIAGGDTGELFF
v_gene: TRBV27
d_gene: TRBD2
j_gene: TRBJ2-2
abundance: NA

CDR3nt: TGTGCCAGCAGCCCGATAGGGACGGGGAATGGCTACACCTTC
CDR3aa: CASSPIGTGNGYTF
v_gene: TRBV28
d_gene: NA
j_gene: TRBJ1-2
abundance: few

CDR3nt: TGTGCCAGCAATCCACGGGACAGGGAGGATACGCAGTATTTT
CDR3aa: CASNPRDREDTQYF
v_gene: TRBV6-1
d_gene: TRBD1
j_gene: TRBJ2-3
abundance: many

CDR3nt: TGTGCCAGCAGGTGGGAGCGGGAGAGATCGAACACCGGGGAGCTGTTTTTT
CDR3aa: CASRWERERSNTGELFF
v_gene: TRBV2
d_gene: TRBD2
j_gene: TRBJ2-2
abundance: NA

CDR3nt: TGTGCCAGCAGCTACCGGACTAGCGGACACAATGAGCAGTTCTTC
CDR3aa: CASSYRTSGHNEQFF
v_gene: TRBV7-9
d_gene: TRBD2
j_gene: TRBJ2-1
abundance: NA

CDR3nt: TGCAGCGGCCTAGCGGGGGAAGAGACCCAGTACTTC
CDR3aa: CSGLAGEETQYF
v_gene: TRBV29-1
d_gene: TRBD2
j_gene: TRBJ2-5
abundance: NA

CDR3nt: TGTGCCAGCAGTTTGCCAGGGGGCCATTACAATGAGCAGTTCTTC
CDR3aa: CASSLPGGHYNEQFF
v_gene: TRBV12-3/TRBV12-4
d_gene: TRBD1
j_gene: TRBJ2-1
abundance: many

CDR3nt: TGTGCCAGCAGCTTAGGACGGTTTAGCACAGATACGCAGTATTTT
CDR3aa: CASSLGRFSTDTQYF
v_gene: TRBV7-7
d_gene: NA
j_gene: TRBJ2-3
abundance: many

CDR3nt: TGTGCCAGTGCCCCCCGGGGCAGGGGTGAGCTCGCAGATACGCAGTATTTT
CDR3aa: CASAPRGRGELADTQYF
v_gene: TRBV19
d_gene: NA
j_gene: TRBJ2-3
abundance: few

CDR3nt: TGTGCCAGCTCCCCGGGACTAGCGGAAGAGACCCAGTACTTC
CDR3aa: CASSPGLAEETQYF
v_gene: TRBV12-3/TRBV12-4
d_gene: TRBD2
j_gene: TRBJ2-5
abundance: many

CDR3nt: TGTGCCAGCAGTTTATCGGGGGTTTACAATGAGCAGTTCTTC
CDR3aa: CASSLSGVYNEQFF
v_gene: TRBV27
d_gene: NA
j_gene: TRBJ2-1
abundance: NA

CDR3nt: TGTGCCAGCAGTTACTTGAGGGAATTCTACGAGCAGTACTTC
CDR3aa: CASSYLREFYEQYF
v_gene: TRBV6-5
d_gene: NA
j_gene: TRBJ2-7
abundance: NA

CDR3nt: TGTGCCAGCAGTTACGGTGAGACCCAGTACTTC
CDR3aa: CASSYGETQYF
v_gene: TRBV12-3/TRBV12-4
d_gene: NA
j_gene: TRBJ2-5
abundance: NA

CDR3nt: TGTGCCAGCAGCGGTGGGGGGAATCAGCCCCAGCATTTT
CDR3aa: CASSGGGNQPQHF
v_gene: TRBV5-6
d_gene: NA
j_gene: TRBJ1-5
abundance: NA

CDR3nt: TGCGCCAGCAGCTTCGGGGGGGTCCTCAATGAGCAGTTCTTC
CDR3aa: CASSFGGVLNEQFF
v_gene: TRBV5-1
d_gene: TRBD2
j_gene: TRBJ2-1
abundance: NA

CDR3nt: TGTGCCAGCAGCCAAGCTAGACAGGGCGCCCGCTATGGCTACACCTTC
CDR3aa: CASSQARQGARYGYTF
v_gene: TRBV3-1
d_gene: TRBD1
j_gene: TRBJ1-2
abundance: few

CDR3nt: TGTGCCAGCAGCTTAGCGTTGACCTACGAGCAGTACTTC
CDR3aa: CASSLALTYEQYF
v_gene: TRBV7-9
d_gene: NA
j_gene: TRBJ2-7
abundance: NA

CDR3nt: TGCTGTGCTCGAAAACTAGACAGATTTAACTATGGCTACACCTTC
CDR3aa: CCARKLDRFNYGYTF
v_gene: TRBV20-1
d_gene: NA
j_gene: TRBJ1-2
abundance: once

CDR3nt: TGTGCCAGCAGTTCGACAGGGGGTGGGGATACGCAGTATTTT
CDR3aa: CASSSTGGGDTQYF
v_gene: TRBV12-3/TRBV12-4
d_gene: TRBD1
j_gene: TRBJ2-3
abundance: NA

CDR3nt: TGTGCCAGCCAGGACGGCGGCGGGACTAGCGGGACAGATACGCAGTATTTT
CDR3aa: CASQDGGGTSGTDTQYF
v_gene: TRBV11-2
d_gene: TRBD2
j_gene: TRBJ2-3
abundance: few

CDR3nt: TGTGCCAGCATCCCAGAGTGGGCCGGGGGGGAGAATGAGCAGTTCTTC
CDR3aa: CASIPEWAGGENEQFF
v_gene: TRBV27
d_gene: TRBD2
j_gene: TRBJ2-1
abundance: NA

CDR3nt: TGTGCCATCAGTTCCGGGACAGGGGGCTCCAATGAGCAGTTCTTC
CDR3aa: CAISSGTGGSNEQFF
v_gene: TRBV10-3
d_gene: TRBD1
j_gene: TRBJ2-1
abundance: few

CDR3nt: TGTGCCAGCACTCTATGGGACGGCCCCTACAATGAGCAGTTCTTC
CDR3aa: CASTLWDGPYNEQFF
v_gene: TRBV6-2/TRBV6-3
d_gene: NA
j_gene: TRBJ2-1
abundance: once

CDR3nt: TGTGCCAGCAGTTTACTAGTTTCAGATACGCAGTATTTT
CDR3aa: CASSLLVSDTQYF
v_gene: TRBV12-3/TRBV12-4
d_gene: NA
j_gene: TRBJ2-3
abundance: NA

CDR3nt: TGTGCCAGCAGTGGATTAGGCTCTAATTCACCCCTCCACTTT
CDR3aa: CASSGLGSNSPLHF
v_gene: TRBV2
d_gene: NA
j_gene: TRBJ1-6
abundance: NA

CDR3nt: TGTGCCAGCAGCCAGGGCGGTAACGGAGCTTACAATGAGCAGTTCTTC
CDR3aa: CASSQGGNGAYNEQFF
v_gene: TRBV7-6
d_gene: NA
j_gene: TRBJ2-1
abundance: few

CDR3nt: TGTGCCAGCAGCCAGGACAGGGATAATGAGCAGTTCTTC
CDR3aa: CASSQDRDNEQFF
v_gene: TRBV13
d_gene: TRBD1
j_gene: TRBJ2-1
abundance: NA

CDR3nt: TGTGCCAGCAGCAAAGAGGGGCGGGCAGTTACATACAATGAGCAGTTCTTC
CDR3aa: CASSKEGRAVTYNEQFF
v_gene: TRBV21-1
d_gene: NA
j_gene: TRBJ2-1
abundance: few

CDR3nt: TGTGCCAGCAGTCCCGGGACTAGCGATTACAATGAGCAGTTCTTC
CDR3aa: CASSPGTSDYNEQFF
v_gene: TRBV12-3/TRBV12-4
d_gene: TRBD2
j_gene: TRBJ2-1
abundance: many

CDR3nt: TGTGCCAGCAGGGGGAATGAGCAGTTCTTC
CDR3aa: CASRGNEQFF
v_gene: TRBV25-1
d_gene: NA
j_gene: TRBJ2-1
abundance: few